What follows are 21 T cell receptor beta chains derived from one specimen sequenced in a study of blood T cell repertoires in COVID-19 (TCRdb year 2020). Preparation of the library involved the immunoSEQ multiplex PCR assay. The immuneACCESS repertoire file appears here via TCRdb, limited to in-frame rearrangements. These files lack a portion of the clones; in checked studies, under half of the deficit traces to unresolved V genes, and the cause of the others is not known. For this sample the table gives approximately 260,000 clones, of which 82% were detected only once. The top ten clones comprise over 10% of the sample. The sample comprised peripheral blood. The receptors come from a woman aged 55-70 years with active or convalescent COVID-19.

The chain carries TRBV2 and TRBJ2-2, with 15 bases lining up with TRBD2. The CDR3 runs 18 residues. V shed 3 bases, J shed 4 bases, and the junction held 6 bases outside the gene matches. The germline V gene has CDR1 SNHLY and CDR2 FYNNEI. Here the CDR3 reads CASSDPGTSGGRTGELFF. In DNA form, the CDR3 reads TGTGCCAGCAGTGATCCCGGGACTAGCGGGGGGCGCACCGGGGAGCTGTTTTTT.

This sequence joins TRBV11-1 and TRBJ2-1; the match to TRBD1 covers 11 bases. Germline values: CDR1 SGHAT, CDR2 FQDESV (reference sequence). The CDR3 is 14 residues long. V was pared by 4 bases and J by 13 bases, with 9 bases of the junction left unmatched. CDR3 loop: CASSYQGQGVRQFF. The CDR3 nucleotides are TGTGCCAGCAGCTATCAGGGACAGGGGGTGAGACAGTTCTTC.

The V and J genes are TRBV4-3 and TRBJ2-3, with 9 bases lining up with TRBD2. CDR1 and CDR2 from the germline V gene are LGHNA and YSLEER. V dropped 0 bases and J dropped 2; count of bases not matched to a gene: 6. The CDR3 totals 17 residues. CDR3 sequence reads: CASSQDRLAGITDTQYF. The DNA of the CDR3 is TGCGCCAGCAGCCAAGATAGGCTAGCGGGGATCACAGATACGCAGTATTTT.

The CDR3 loop reads CASSESRRATNYGYTF. CDR3 DNA sequence: TGTGCCAGCAGTGAAAGTCGGCGGGCTACCAACTATGGCTACACCTTC. The V call is TRBV2, the J call TRBJ1-2; no clear D. Germline V lookup: CDR1 SNHLY, CDR2 FYNNEI. Trimming shortened V by 2 bases and J by 2 bases, and 15 bases separated the two germline ends. The CDR3 spans 16 residues.

This clone was detected once. The rearrangement links TRBV27 to TRBJ1-1; 8 bases map to TRBD1. Germline assignment: CDR1 MNHEY and CDR2 SMNVEV (reference sequence). The CDR3 consists of 15 residues. V gave up 5 bases and J gave up 1 base; unmatched junction bases: 6. The CDR3 DNA reads as TGTGCCAGCAGTCCTGCGGACAGGGAGAACACTGAAGCTTTCTTT. This codes for CASSPADRENTEAFF.

DNA for the CDR3: TGTGCCAGCAGCGAGAGGGCAAGGCAGAGAACTAATGAAAAACTGTTTTTT. Its translation is CASSERARQRTNEKLFF. The gene calls are TRBV2 and TRBJ1-4; no definite D call. Trimming pared 6 bases from V and 1 base from J, leaving 18 bases between. The CDR3 has 17 residues. In germline, CDR1 is SNHLY, CDR2 FYNNEI.

This clone was picked up a small number of times. This chain links TRBV4-1 with TRBJ2-7; perhaps TRBD1 as D (6 bases). CDR1 MGHRA and CDR2 YSYEKL come from the germline V gene. V shed 3 bases and J shed 1 base, with 10 bases lying between them. CDR3 length equals 14 residues. The CDR3 loop reads CASSQLTGSYEQYF. Written as DNA, the CDR3 is TGCGCCAGCAGCCAGTTGACAGGTTCCTACGAGCAGTACTTC.

The count of this clone is one. V and J are TRBV7-3 and TRBJ2-1, with 7 bases that match TRBD2. There are 16 residues in the CDR3. Looked up from germline, CDR1 is SGHTA and CDR2 is FQGTGA. Trimming took 2 bases from V and 9 from J; bases not matched to a gene: 13. The CDR3 coding sequence is TGTGCCAGCAGCTTAGCAGGGTGGAAGGGAGGGATTGAGCAGTTCTTC. Protein: CASSLAGWKGGIEQFF.

The chain uses TRBV7-2 and TRBJ2-5; D is perhaps TRBD2 (7 bases). CDR3 length: 16 residues. Trimming left V 3 bases short and J 5 bases short, with 19 bases between. The germline V gene encodes CDR1 SGHTA and CDR2 FQGNSA. The CDR3 coding sequence is TGTGCCAGCAGCTTTTGGGGGGGCACCCCCCAGGAGACCCAGTACTTC. This sequence encodes CASSFWGGTPQETQYF. The full variable domain, completed using reference TRBV7-2 and TRBJ2-5, is GAGVSQSPSNKVTEKGKDVELRCDPISGHTALYWYRQSLGQGLEFLIYFQGNSAPDKSGLPSDRFSAERTGGSVSTLTIQRTQQEDSAVYLCASSFWGGTPQETQYFGPGTRLLVL.

This clone was observed a single time. The chain links TRBV4-1 to TRBJ1-5, with 7 bases identical to TRBD1. The trim removed 3 bases at V and 4 bases at J, leaving 15 bases unmatched. The CDR3 is made up of 18 amino acids. Germline CDR1 is MGHRA and CDR2 is YSYEKL. CDR3 in DNA: TGCGCCAGCAGCCAGGGCTCTATGGAGACAGGGAGGAATCAGCCCCAGCATTTT. The encoded protein is CASSQGSMETGRNQPQHF.

This sequence joins TRBV6-5 and TRBJ2-3; a weak D match, TRBD2 (5 bases). V was clipped by 5 bases and J by 9 bases, with 18 bases between them. The CDR3 is 14 residues long. CDR1 and CDR2 (germline): MNHEY, SVGAGI. The CDR3 DNA sequence: TGTGCCAGCAGTCCCGGACTGAGGGTAGAGACGCAGTATTTT. Encoded protein: CASSPGLRVETQYF.

This chain uses TRBV4-2 with TRBJ2-7; 9 bases are a match to TRBD1. V trimming: 1 base; J trimming: 4 bases; junction bases outside the gene matches: 2. The CDR3 runs 14 residues. Germline CDR1 reads LGHNA; CDR2 reads YNFKEQ. The CDR3 bases are TGTGCCAGCAGCCAAGGAGGACAGGGGTACGAGCAGTACTTC. Its protein is CASSQGGQGYEQYF.

J is TRBJ1-2 and V is TRBV9; 7 positions match TRBD1. Per germline, CDR1 SGDLS and CDR2 YYNGEE. Germline trimming cut 0 bases from V and 4 bases from J; bases unmatched to any gene: 6. The CDR3 totals 15 residues. As DNA, the CDR3 is TGTGCCAGCAGCGTAGGACAGGGTGGTTCCTATGGCTACACCTTC. Protein sequence: CASSVGQGGSYGYTF.

The chain joins TRBV12-5 to TRBJ1-3; possible D gene TRBD1, 6 bases. V dropped 5 bases and J dropped 3 bases, with 14 bases sitting between them. This CDR3 has 15 amino acids. Germline CDR1 is LGHNT and CDR2 is FRNRAP. CDR3 sequence (DNA): TGTGCTAGTGGTCTGGGGGCTGTGGATGGAAACACCATATATTTT. Translated, it gives CASGLGAVDGNTIYF.

V and J are TRBV7-2 and TRBJ2-2; 8 bases are shared with TRBD2. Germline trimming cut 5 bases from V and 7 bases from J; bases unmatched to any gene: 6. Germline V gene sequence: CDR1 SGHTA, CDR2 FQGNSA. CDR3 length: 14 amino acids. This CDR3 is CASSLGLEGGELFF. CDR3 DNA sequence: TGTGCCAGCAGCCTGGGACTAGAAGGCGGGGAGCTGTTTTTT. Combining the CDR3 with reference TRBV7-2 and TRBJ2-2 gives the whole variable domain GAGVSQSPSNKVTEKGKDVELRCDPISGHTALYWYRQSLGQGLEFLIYFQGNSAPDKSGLPSDRFSAERTGGSVSTLTIQRTQQEDSAVYLCASSLGLEGGELFFGEGSRLTVL.

The chain combines TRBV6-1 with TRBJ1-2, with 8 positions matching TRBD1. There are 15 residues in the CDR3. Unmatched junction bases numbered 6, after V lost 1 base and J lost 5 bases. CDR1 MNHNS and CDR2 SASEGT come from the germline V gene. CDR3 region: CASSEETGVPYGYTF. DNA of the CDR3: TGTGCCAGCAGTGAAGAGACAGGGGTGCCTTATGGCTACACCTTC.

The chain employs TRBV6-2 or TRBV6-3 and TRBJ2-1; 9 bases are shared with TRBD2. This CDR3 is 15 amino acids long. V shed 3 bases and J 5 bases; nucleotides not matched to a gene: 5. CDR1 MNHEY and CDR2 SVGEGT come from the germline V gene. The CDR3 coding sequence is TGTGCCAGCAGTTATGTTTTAGCGGGGGACAATGAGCAGTTCTTC. Translated, it gives CASSYVLAGDNEQFF.

This chain connects TRBV5-1 to TRBJ1-1; 7 bases match TRBD1. CDR3 size: 12 residues. Germline CDR1 is SGHRS and CDR2 is YFSETQ. The J segment lost 8 bases and the V segment lost 3 bases, leaving 4 bases of the junction unmatched. Written as DNA, the CDR3 is TGCGCCAGCAGCTACGACAGGGACGAAGCTTTCTTT. This translates into CASSYDRDEAFF.

This rearrangement joins TRBV7-3 to TRBJ2-5, with TRBD2 matching over 9 bases. Germline CDR1 and CDR2: SGHTA and FQGTGA. The junction had 11 bases not matched to a gene; V was cut back by 5 bases and J by 4 bases. The CDR3 covers 16 residues. The chain's CDR3 is CASSPGSGGRGETQYF. DNA of the CDR3: TGTGCCAGCAGCCCCGGTAGCGGGGGCCGTGGAGAGACCCAGTACTTC.

The J gene is TRBJ1-1, the V gene TRBV27; D may be TRBD1 (5 bases). V was cut by 1 base and J by 3 bases, with 6 bases left in between. Germline CDR1 and CDR2: MNHEY and SMNVEV (reference sequence). The CDR3 length is 13 residues. DNA of the CDR3: TGTGCCAGCAGTTTATTACAGGACACTGAAGCTTTCTTT. Its translation: CASSLLQDTEAFF.

The chain recombines TRBV5-1 with TRBJ1-1; D is unresolved. Germline CDR1 reads SGHRS; CDR2 reads YFSETQ. With 0 bases removed from V and 6 bases from J, the gap between germline ends came to 3 bases. The CDR3 totals 11 residues. CDR3 nucleotide sequence: TGCGCCAGCAGCTTGGGGCCTGAAGCTTTCTTT. It codes for CASSLGPEAFF.